The TCR beta chain under discussion was sequenced for a study of neurological immune-mediated disorders. Every sequencing run gave over 190 million TCR-beta sequences, taken from 15-18 subjects. In TCRdb, the 5' RACE reads were re-called with MiXCR into one record per CDR3 protein. Of under 80,000 distinct CDR3 sequences listed, about 4% are singletons. The CDR3 has 15 residues. Per the germline V gene, CDR1 is SGHRS and CDR2 is YFSETQ. V was shortened by 0 bases and J by 5 bases, with 12 bases between the two germline ends. This clonotype was picked up many times. The origin of this receptor is a man aged 25-45 years with multiple sclerosis. V and J are TRBV5-1 and TRBJ1-3, with D possibly matching TRBD1 (6 bases). Sequenced: PBMCs. The chain's CDR3 is CASSLEDSKRNTIYF. CDR3 DNA: TGCGCCAGCAGCTTGGAGGACAGTAAGCGAAACACCATATATTTT.